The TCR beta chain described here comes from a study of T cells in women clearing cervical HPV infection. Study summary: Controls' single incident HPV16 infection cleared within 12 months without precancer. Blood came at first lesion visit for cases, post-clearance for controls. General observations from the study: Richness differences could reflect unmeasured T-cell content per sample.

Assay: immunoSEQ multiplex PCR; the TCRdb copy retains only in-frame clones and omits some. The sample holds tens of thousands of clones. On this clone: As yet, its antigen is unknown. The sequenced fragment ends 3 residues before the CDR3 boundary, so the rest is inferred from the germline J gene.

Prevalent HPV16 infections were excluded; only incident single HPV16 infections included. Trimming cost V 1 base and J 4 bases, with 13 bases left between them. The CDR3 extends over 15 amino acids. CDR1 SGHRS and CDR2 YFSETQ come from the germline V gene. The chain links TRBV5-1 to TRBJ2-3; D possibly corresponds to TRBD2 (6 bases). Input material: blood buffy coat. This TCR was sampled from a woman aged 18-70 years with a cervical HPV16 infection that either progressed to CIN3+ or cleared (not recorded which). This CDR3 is CASSLRRGDSDTQYF. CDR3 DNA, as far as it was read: TGCGCCAGCAGCTTGCGGCGGGGTGATTCAGATACG. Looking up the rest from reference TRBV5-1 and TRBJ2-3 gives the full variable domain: KAGVTQTPRYLIKTRGQQVTLSCSPISGHRSVSWYQQTPGQGLQFLFEYFSETQRNKGNFPGRFSGRQFSNSRSEMNVSTLELGDSALYLCASSLRRGDSDTQYFGPGTRLTVL.